This paragraph reports one TCR beta chain. Its antigen is as yet unknown. This sample was included in a study of cytomegalovirus exposure and HLA in healthy donors. Overall study findings and caveats: A link between a missense DCLRE1C variant and TCR beta V- and J-gene trimming emerged from a later analysis. Sequencing likely produced, as an artifact, a cluster of highly shared sequence variants.

Primers: 60 Vbeta forward and 13 Jbeta reverse. Sequencing was performed with immunoSEQ multiplex PCR; in TCRdb, only in-frame clones are kept and a portion is missing. This sample has approximately 110,000 clones, with more than 60% found just once. Those who donated were healthy bone marrow donors. The germline V gene encodes CDR1 SGHTA and CDR2 FQGNSA. Trimming took off 2 bases at V and 8 bases at J, with 11 bases between the two ends. The CDR3 has 13 residues. The chain links TRBV7-2 to TRBJ2-3, with D possibly TRBD2 on 6 matching bases. The specimen was PBMCs. This clonotype was obtained from a woman aged 40-49 years in good health and CMV-seronegative. DNA for the CDR3: TGTGCCAGCAGCTTATATTCCGGGGGTACGCAGTATTTT. This encodes CASSLYSGGTQYF.